Listed here are 9 T cell receptor beta chains from one sample, sequenced in a study of blood T cell repertoires in COVID-19. Data came from immunoSEQ multiplex PCR; TCRdb stores just in-frame clones and leaves some out. The sample contains a few hundred thousand clones, 80% to 90% of which appear only once. The sequenced material came from PBMCs or T cells enriched from blood (not recorded which). The receptors derive from a man aged 30-40 years who had recovered from COVID-19.

The chain has TRBV4-2 and TRBJ2-1; 7 nucleotides match TRBD2. Looked up from germline, CDR1 is LGHNA and CDR2 is YNFKEQ. The CDR3 is made up of 18 amino acids. Losses at the gene ends were 4 bases for V and 1 base for J; bases not matched to a gene: 13. The CDR3 region is CASSPSRSGGGSYNEQFF. The DNA of the CDR3 is TGTGCCAGCAGCCCCTCCCGGAGTGGGGGGGGTTCCTACAATGAGCAGTTCTTC.

This rearrangement joins TRBV7-9 to TRBJ2-5; 7 bases agree with TRBD1. The germline gives CDR1 SEHNR, CDR2 FQNEAQ (reference sequence). The CDR3 is made up of 15 amino acids. V dropped 4 bases and J dropped 3; count of bases not matched to a gene: 8. The CDR3 reads CASSSRDSHEETQYF. CDR3 in DNA: TGTGCCAGCAGCTCCCGGGACAGCCACGAAGAGACCCAGTACTTC.

The gene calls are TRBV3-1 (or the pseudogene TRBV3-2) and TRBJ2-3, with 7 bases matching TRBD2. With 2 bases clipped from V and 2 bases from J, the junction kept 7 bases outside the gene matches. This CDR3 has 16 residues. CDR1 LGHDT and CDR2 YNNKEL come from the germline V gene (reference sequence). CDR3 residues: CASSQTGTTHTDTQYF. CDR3 DNA: TGTGCCAGCAGCCAAACCGGGACTACACACACAGATACGCAGTATTTT.

The chain is built from TRBV13 and TRBJ2-3; no definite D call. The germline V and J ends were trimmed by 11 bases and 1 base, with 13 bases remaining between them. The CDR3 consists of 13 residues. From germline, CDR1 is PRHDT and CDR2 FYEKMQ (reference sequence). CDR3 residues: CAGAYSGTDTQYF. In DNA, the CDR3 is TGTGCCGGAGCCTATTCGGGCACAGATACGCAGTATTTT.

This clone has only a few counts. The chain combines TRBV12-2 with TRBJ1-1; TRBD1 is the table's D call, not checked against the DNA. TRBV12-2 is a known pseudogene. The CDR3 covers 16 residues. CDR3 loop: CASRFRGVRSCAEAFF. In DNA, the CDR3 is TGTGCAAGTCGCTTTAGGGGTGTTAGATCCTGCGCAGAAGCTTTCTTT.

V usage is TRBV25-1 and J usage is TRBJ2-5, with 8 bases fitting TRBD1. The germline V gene has CDR1 MGHDK and CDR2 SYGVNS. The V and J ends lost 2 bases and 1 base, in that order; junction bases with no gene match: 6. This CDR3 region has 16 residues. CDR3 protein: CASSEGSRGLQETQYF. CDR3 nucleotides: TGTGCCAGCAGTGAAGGCTCCAGGGGGCTCCAAGAGACCCAGTACTTC.

This chain connects TRBV5-1 to TRBJ2-2, with 8 nucleotides matching TRBD2. The CDR3 is 16 residues long. Unmatched junction bases numbered 9, after V lost 1 base and J lost 7 bases. Germline CDR1 is SGHRS and CDR2 is YFSETQ. CDR3: CASSLTGTSRHGELFF. In DNA, the CDR3 is TGCGCCAGCAGCTTGACAGGGACTAGTAGGCACGGGGAGCTGTTTTTT.

In its sample, this clone was seen a few times. The rearrangement links TRBV19 to TRBJ1-2; D call uncertain. Germline V CDR1 and CDR2: LNHDA, SQIVND (reference sequence). V was cut by 5 bases and J by 4 bases, with 11 bases left in between. This CDR3 contains 13 residues. CDR3 in DNA: TGTGCCAGTAGTCTGTCCGACATCTATGGCTACACCTTC. It translates to CASSLSDIYGYTF.

This clone was seen more than once but under ten times. V usage is TRBV4-1 and J usage is TRBJ1-3, with D unclear. CDR1 is MGHRA, CDR2 YSYEKL, per germline. With 0 bases removed from V and 0 bases from J, the gap between germline ends came to 15 bases. The CDR3 extends over 18 amino acids. CDR3 sequence: CASSQDWAPGSSGNTIYF. CDR3 coding DNA: TGCGCCAGCAGCCAAGACTGGGCTCCGGGGTCCTCTGGAAACACCATATATTTT.